This TCR beta chain was recovered during a study of beta chain features in type 1 diabetes. Study-level results: Within patients, naive, central memory and Treg TCRB repertoires seemed more similar than within healthy donors. PCR may have favored shorter templates equally in patients and controls. Patients with Type 1 diabetes showed moderately but significantly shorter TCRB CDR3s in all four CD4+ subsets.

For this clone: What it recognizes is unknown.

There are 13 residues in the CDR3. Per the germline V gene, CDR1 is LNHDA and CDR2 is SQIVND (reference sequence). The V gene lost 7 bases and the J gene lost 2 bases, with 10 bases spanning the gap. Sequenced material consisted of expressed TCRB transcripts (all of the isolated RNA was reverse transcribed). The repertoire was sequenced with immunoSEQ multiplex PCR; TCRdb's copy has only in-frame clones and lacks some. This table holds some 280,000 clones, about 13% found once. The sequenced sample was naive CD4+ T cells from blood. This chain links TRBV19 with TRBJ2-3; D is uncertain. The receptor's source is a man aged 30 to 45 with type 1 diabetes. DNA for the CDR3: TGTGCCAGTATGGAGAGCAACACAGATACGCAGTATTTT. Protein product: CASMESNTDTQYF.